The 29 T cell receptor beta chains presented below share a single source sample, sequenced in a study of vaccination and CD4 T cells after COVID-19 (dated by TCRdb to between 2021 and 2022). Their antigens are not known. Library preparation was by PCR. The instrument was an Illumina iSeq 100. TCR sequencing of DNA from cultured CD4+ T cells used the Oncomine TCR Beta short-read assay at the Johns Hopkins FTIC core. TCRdb redid the processing of the public reads, applying fastp at Q25 and MiXCR, and retained in-frame beta chains. Each entry merges the rows of one CDR3 protein and shows their most common DNA and genes. Counted in this sample were roughly 26,000 distinct CDR3 sequences; roughly a third of them appeared once. The top ten constitute more than 3% of the sample. The sample's time point label is to be understood as: late sampling 161 to 241 days after vaccination in a few convalescent patients. The treatment or condition label for this specimen denotes: roughly 10-day PBMC culture with coronavirus spike peptide pools or control peptides (ViraFEST assay).

The sequences come from CD4+ T cells from blood, cultured in vitro, collected about 7 months after SARS-CoV-2 vaccination. Receptors originate from a human donor who had recovered from COVID-19.

Worth noting for this clonotype: The conserved closing phenylalanine or tryptophan is absent in this CDR3, likely reflecting a read error. V gene TRBV20-1 combines with J gene TRBJ2-7, with D perhaps TRBD1 or TRBD2 (5 bases each). Trimming cost V 6 bases and J 3 bases, with 18 bases left between them. This CDR3 is built from 14 residues. Germline values: CDR1 DFQATT, CDR2 SNEGSKA (reference sequence). In nucleotides, the CDR3 is TGCAGTGCCGAAGATCCCGGGGCGGGCTACGAGCAGTACCTC. It codes for CSAEDPGAGYEQYL.

The V gene is TRBV20-1, the J gene TRBJ2-3; perhaps TRBD2 as D (6 bases). V was pared by 3 bases and J by 11 bases, with 15 bases between. The germline V gene encodes CDR1 DFQATT and CDR2 SNEGSKA (reference sequence). The CDR3 is 12 amino acids. CDR3 region: CSARPGEVGQYF. In nucleotides, the CDR3 is TGCAGTGCTAGGCCTGGGGAGGTGGGGCAGTATTTT.

CDR3 region: CSVQSPDYTYEQYF. The CDR3 DNA reads TGCAGTGTTCAGAGCCCGGACTATACCTACGAGCAGTACTTC. The chain joins TRBV20-1 to TRBJ2-7; D is possibly TRBD2 (6 bases). This CDR3 spans 14 amino acids. The germline V gene has CDR1 DFQATT and CDR2 SNEGSKA (reference sequence). Trimming cost V 7 bases and J 2 bases, with 18 bases left between them.

V is TRBV7-9 and J is TRBJ2-7, with D perhaps TRBD2 (6 bases). From germline, CDR1 is SEHNR and CDR2 FQNEAQ (reference sequence). The CDR3 loop spans 14 amino acids. Trimming stripped 1 base from V and 2 bases from J, with 9 bases between. Written as DNA, the CDR3 is TGTGCCAGCAGCTTAGGTCGCGGGACCTACGAGCAGTACTTC. Its translation is CASSLGRGTYEQYF.

This clonotype was seen only a few times. The chain is built from TRBV7-9 and TRBJ2-3; 10 nucleotides line up with TRBD1. Germline V gene lookup returns CDR1 SEHNR and CDR2 FQNEAQ (reference sequence). The V gene end was trimmed by 5 bases and the J gene end by 1 base; junction bases not matched to a gene: 3. The CDR3 runs 15 residues. The CDR3 here is CASSAGTGGTDTQYF. CDR3 coding DNA: TGTGCCAGCAGCGCCGGGACAGGGGGCACAGATACGCAGTATTTT. Full variable domain (remainder filled in from reference TRBV7-9 and TRBJ2-3): DTGVSQNPRHKITKRGQNVTFRCDPISEHNRLYWYRQTLGQGPEFLTYFQNEAQLEKSRLLSDRFSAERPKGSFSTLEIQRTEQGDSAMYLCASSAGTGGTDTQYFGPGTRLTVL.

The gene calls are TRBV20-1 and TRBJ2-7; the match to TRBD2 covers 7 bases. Germline V gives CDR1 DFQATT, CDR2 SNEGSKA (reference sequence). The J segment lost 0 bases and the V segment lost 5 bases, leaving 10 bases of the junction unmatched. The CDR3 is made up of 15 amino acids. The CDR3 is CSAPRTGLFSYEQYF. For the CDR3, the DNA is TGCAGTGCTCCCCGGACGGGACTATTCTCCTACGAGCAGTACTTC.

The genes are TRBV20-1 and TRBJ2-1, with 7 bases aligning to TRBD2. The CDR3 is 14 amino acids. Germline values: CDR1 DFQATT, CDR2 SNEGSKA (reference sequence). With V trimmed by 5 bases and J by 1 base, 5 bases remained unmatched. The DNA of the CDR3 is TGCAGTGCTCCCGGGACTACATCCTACAATGAGCAGTTCTTC. Translated: CSAPGTTSYNEQFF.

This chain joins TRBV27 and TRBJ2-7, with D perhaps TRBD1 or TRBD2 (5 bases each). The CDR3 has 13 amino acids. From germline, CDR1 is MNHEY and CDR2 SMNVEV (reference sequence). With 3 bases removed from V and 6 bases from J, the gap between germline ends came to 12 bases. This CDR3 is CASSLAGRPEQYF. The DNA for the CDR3 is TGTGCCAGCAGTTTGGCAGGGAGACCCGAGCAGTACTTC.

This clonotype was seen a few times. The chain carries TRBV7-8 and TRBJ2-5, with D unresolved. CDR1 and CDR2 from the germline V gene are SGHVS and FQNEAQ. V was pared by 8 bases and J by 5 bases, with 6 bases between. The CDR3 has 10 amino acids. CDR3 DNA sequence: TGTGCCAGCCAAAAGGAGACCCAGTACTTC. It codes for CASQKETQYF.

This clonotype was detected only a few times. The chain employs TRBV2 and TRBJ2-5; D gene uncertain. V lost 8 bases to trimming and J lost 5 bases, with 9 bases between them. This CDR3 is 11 amino acids long. The germline V gene encodes CDR1 SNHLY and CDR2 FYNNEI. The CDR3 nucleotides are TGTGCCAGCGCCCCCCGGGAGACCCAGTACTTC. Translation: CASAPRETQYF.

Note on this clonotype: Because the CDR3's place on the DNA is in doubt, the DNA is left out and the CDR3 is given as listed by TCRdb. The chain links TRBV7-2 to TRBJ2-7; the tabulated D call, TRBD2, remains unverified against the DNA. Inclusive of both ends, the CDR3 amounts to 22 amino acids. CDR1 SGHTA and CDR2 FQGNSA come from the germline V gene. The CDR3 spells CASSFYICSARDVAGVQYEQYF.

The chain employs TRBV20-1 and TRBJ1-3, with 8 bases that match TRBD1. Germline V CDR1 and CDR2: DFQATT, SNEGSKA (reference sequence). This CDR3 comprises 14 residues. Trimming removed 7 bases from V and 3 bases from J; junction bases left unmatched: 8. The CDR3 nucleotides are TGCAGTGTTTCACAGGGGGGCAGTGGAAACACCATATATTTT. It codes for CSVSQGGSGNTIYF.

The chain joins TRBV20-1 to TRBJ2-5; D not resolved. This CDR3 has 13 amino acids. Trimming left V 0 bases short and J 9 bases short, with 14 bases between. Germline V gives CDR1 DFQATT, CDR2 SNEGSKA (reference sequence). CDR3 protein: CSARDLVAWAQYF. The CDR3 coding sequence is TGCAGTGCTAGAGATCTGGTTGCCTGGGCCCAGTACTTC.

The chain combines TRBV10-3 with TRBJ2-1, with no clear D. The V and J ends lost 4 bases and 0 bases respectively, with 4 bases between them. The CDR3 has 13 residues. Germline loops: CDR1 ENHRY, CDR2 SYGVKD. The chain's CDR3 is CAISGISYNEQFF. As DNA, the CDR3 is TGTGCCATCAGTGGGATCTCCTACAATGAGCAGTTCTTC.

This chain joins TRBV10-3 and TRBJ2-3, with TRBD1 matching over 8 bases. The CDR3 spans 14 residues. CDR1 is ENHRY and CDR2 is SYGVKD in the germline V gene. J lost 1 base, V lost 10 bases, and 7 bases had no gene match. CDR3 in DNA: TGTGCCACCGAGGACAGGGCCCGCACAGATACGCAGTATTTT. Protein product: CATEDRARTDTQYF.

This clonotype has just a few counts. Sequence at one end of the junction differs from germline and may be a read error. The gene calls are TRBV29-1 and TRBJ1-3; D unclear. The CDR3 runs 13 residues. Germline V gene sequence: CDR1 SQVTM, CDR2 ANQGSEA. The CDR3 region is CSAERPGGNTIYF. CDR3 DNA sequence: TGCAGCGCTGAACGCCCGGGTGGAAACACCATATATTTT.

The chain recombines TRBV20-1 with TRBJ2-7; TRBD2 aligns across 10 bases. The CDR3 loop spans 16 amino acids. V was clipped by 1 base and J by 1 base; unmatched bases: 7. Germline V lookup: CDR1 DFQATT, CDR2 SNEGSKA (reference sequence). Written as DNA, the CDR3 is TGCAGTGCTAGAGGGGGTTGGGGACTAGCGTCCTACGAGCAGTACTTC. Its protein product is CSARGGWGLASYEQYF.

A few counts support this clonotype. The V and J genes are TRBV7-2 and TRBJ1-2, with 7 bases lining up with TRBD1. In germline, CDR1 is SGHTA, CDR2 FQGNSA. V was pared by 5 bases and J by 8 bases, with 8 bases of the junction left unmatched. The CDR3 has 13 amino acids. The CDR3 region is CASSERDRGGYTF. CDR3 coding DNA: TGTGCCAGCAGCGAAAGGGACAGAGGGGGCTACACCTTC.

In DNA, the CDR3 is TGTGCCAGTAGTTCTGGTGGAGTTAGCATTCAGTACTTC. It yields the protein CASSSGGVSIQYF. J is TRBJ2-4 and V is TRBV19; D remains ambiguous. V lost 5 bases to trimming and J lost 9 bases, with 14 bases between them. The germline V gene has CDR1 LNHDA and CDR2 SQIVND (reference sequence). The CDR3 runs 13 residues.

The V call is TRBV20-1, the J call TRBJ2-7; TRBD1 is a possible D gene (5 bases). The V end was cut by 3 bases, the J end by 5 bases, with 11 bases between. Germline CDR1 and CDR2: DFQATT and SNEGSKA (reference sequence). The CDR3 loop spans 12 amino acids. The DNA for the CDR3 is TGCAGTGCTAGTCAGGGTGACGACGAGCAGTACTTC. Translating gives CSASQGDDEQYF.

This chain links TRBV6-1 with TRBJ2-7; 9 bases are shared with TRBD1. CDR3 length: 18 amino acids. V was pared by 6 bases and J by 5 bases, with 20 bases of the junction left unmatched. Germline V gene lookup returns CDR1 MNHNS and CDR2 SASEGT. The CDR3 region has the DNA TGTGCCAGCAGGCGCGGGGACAGGGTACAGAGAAGGAGGAACGAGCAGTACTTC. Its translation: CASRRGDRVQRRRNEQYF.

This clonotype ranks as medium-sized. This chain links TRBV20-1 with TRBJ1-1; no definite D call. V lost 4 bases, J lost 3 bases, and 6 bases lay in between. CDR3 length: 11 residues. From germline, CDR1 is DFQATT and CDR2 SNEGSKA (reference sequence). The CDR3: CSATPHTEAFF. In DNA form, the CDR3 reads TGCAGTGCTACCCCTCACACTGAAGCTTTCTTT.

Here the CDR3 reads CSVQAQGGTSYEQYF. As DNA, the CDR3 is TGCAGTGTTCAAGCCCAGGGGGGAACCTCATACGAGCAGTACTTC. V usage is TRBV20-1 and J usage is TRBJ2-7, with D possibly TRBD1 on 7 matching bases. The CDR3 sequence is 15 residues long. V lost 7 bases to trimming and J lost 4 bases, with 23 bases between them. CDR1 is DFQATT, CDR2 SNEGSKA, per germline (reference sequence).

CDR3 sequence reads: CASSPRTDYQPQHF. In DNA, the CDR3 is TGCGCCAGCAGCCCGCGGACTGATTATCAGCCCCAGCATTTT. The rearrangement uses TRBV4-1 and TRBJ1-5; D unresolved. Germline V lookup: CDR1 MGHRA, CDR2 YSYEKL. The CDR3 length is 14 residues. The V gene lost 4 bases and the J gene lost 5 bases, with 12 bases spanning the gap.

The gene calls are TRBV6-1 and TRBJ2-1; possibly TRBD1 for D (5 bases). Between the trimmed V and J ends, which lost 10 bases and 9 bases, there was a span of 13 bases. CDR1 MNHNS and CDR2 SASEGT come from the germline V gene. The CDR3 totals 11 residues. The CDR3 spells CATQEWSEQFF. As DNA, the CDR3 is TGTGCCACACAGGAGTGGAGTGAGCAGTTCTTC.

This chain connects TRBV10-3 to TRBJ2-2, with 10 nucleotides matching TRBD2. Germline assignment: CDR1 ENHRY and CDR2 SYGVKD. The CDR3 length is 13 residues. V shed 6 bases, J shed 6 bases, and the junction held 1 base outside the gene matches. CDR3 sequence (DNA): TGTGCCATCAGGGGGACTAGCGCCGGGGAGCTGTTTTTT. This translates into CAIRGTSAGELFF.

This clonotype has just a few counts. The rearrangement joins TRBV28 to TRBJ2-1; weak D call: TRBD2 (6 bases). The CDR3 is 15 amino acids. Germline lookup yields CDR1 MDHEN and CDR2 SYDVKM. Trimming shortened V by 3 bases and J by 0 bases, and 9 bases separated the two germline ends. The CDR3 spells CASSLGGSSYNEQFF. The CDR3 coding sequence is TGTGCCAGCAGTTTGGGGGGAAGCTCCTACAATGAGCAGTTCTTC.

The rearrangement uses TRBV2 and TRBJ2-1; D is uncertain. Germline CDR1 and CDR2: SNHLY and FYNNEI. V lost 5 bases to trimming and J lost 2 bases, with 13 bases between them. This CDR3 spans 15 amino acids. CDR3 residues: CASSYSGGTYNEQFF. For the CDR3, the DNA is TGTGCCAGCAGTTACTCCGGCGGAACCTACAATGAGCAGTTCTTC.

The chain joins TRBV7-6 to TRBJ2-1, with a weak D call TRBD2 (5 bases). The germline CDR1 and CDR2 sequences are SGHVS and FNYEAQ. V dropped 5 bases and J dropped 1 base, with 15 bases sitting between them. This CDR3 region has 16 residues. The CDR3 DNA follows: TGTGCCAGCAGCCCGCGACTACCGTCTTCCTACAATGAGCAGTTCTTC. Protein product: CASSPRLPSSYNEQFF.